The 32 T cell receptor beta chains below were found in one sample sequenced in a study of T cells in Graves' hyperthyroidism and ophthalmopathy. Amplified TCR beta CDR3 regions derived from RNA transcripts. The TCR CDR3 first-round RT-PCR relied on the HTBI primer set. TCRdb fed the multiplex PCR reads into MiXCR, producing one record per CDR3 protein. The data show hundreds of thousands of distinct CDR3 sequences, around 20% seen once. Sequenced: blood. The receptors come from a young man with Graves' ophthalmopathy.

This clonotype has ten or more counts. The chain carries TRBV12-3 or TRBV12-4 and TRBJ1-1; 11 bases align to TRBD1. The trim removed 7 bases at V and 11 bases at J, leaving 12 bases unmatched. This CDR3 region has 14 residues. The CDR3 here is CASTAPRTGGKAFF. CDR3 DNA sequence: TGTGCCAGCACCGCTCCAAGGACAGGGGGCAAGGCTTTCTTT.

The CDR3 reads CSAPSGSNYEQYF. Written as DNA, the CDR3 is TGCAGTGCCCCTAGCGGGAGTAACTACGAGCAGTACTTC. This chain uses TRBV20-1 with TRBJ2-7; 10 nucleotides align to TRBD2. This CDR3 has 13 residues. Germline V gene sequence: CDR1 DFQATT, CDR2 SNEGSKA (reference sequence). Losses at the gene ends were 6 bases for V and 3 bases for J; bases not matched to a gene: 5.

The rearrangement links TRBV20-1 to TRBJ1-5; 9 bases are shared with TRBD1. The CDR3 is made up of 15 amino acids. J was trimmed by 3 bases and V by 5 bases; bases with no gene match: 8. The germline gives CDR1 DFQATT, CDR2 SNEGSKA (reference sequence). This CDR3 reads CSADRQGGNNQPQHF. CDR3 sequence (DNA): TGCAGTGCTGACCGACAGGGGGGAAACAATCAGCCCCAGCATTTT.

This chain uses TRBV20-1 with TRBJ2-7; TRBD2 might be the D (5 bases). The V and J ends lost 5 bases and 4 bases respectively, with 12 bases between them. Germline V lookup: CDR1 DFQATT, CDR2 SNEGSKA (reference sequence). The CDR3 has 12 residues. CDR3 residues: CSAPGLTYEQYF. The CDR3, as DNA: TGCAGTGCTCCCGGACTCACTTACGAGCAGTACTTC.

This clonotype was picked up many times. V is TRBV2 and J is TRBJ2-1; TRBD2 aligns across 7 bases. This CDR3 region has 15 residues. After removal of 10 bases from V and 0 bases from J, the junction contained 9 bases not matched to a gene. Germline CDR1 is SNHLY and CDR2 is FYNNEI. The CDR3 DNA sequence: TGTGCCACCCGGGGGGAGGTCGTCTCCTACAATGAGCAGTTCTTC. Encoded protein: CATRGEVVSYNEQFF.

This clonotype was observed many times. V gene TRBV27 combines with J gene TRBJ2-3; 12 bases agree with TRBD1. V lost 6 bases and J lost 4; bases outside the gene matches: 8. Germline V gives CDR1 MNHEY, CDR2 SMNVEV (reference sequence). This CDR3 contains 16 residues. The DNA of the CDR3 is TGTGCCAGCAGAGCTGGGGGGACAGGGGGCGCAGATACGCAGTATTTT. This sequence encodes CASRAGGTGGADTQYF.

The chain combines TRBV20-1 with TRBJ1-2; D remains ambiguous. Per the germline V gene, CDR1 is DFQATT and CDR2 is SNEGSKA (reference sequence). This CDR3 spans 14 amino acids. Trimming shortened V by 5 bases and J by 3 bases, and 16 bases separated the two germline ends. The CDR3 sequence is CSARLPSNYYGYTF. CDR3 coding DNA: TGCAGTGCTCGCCTACCCTCTAATTACTATGGCTACACCTTC.

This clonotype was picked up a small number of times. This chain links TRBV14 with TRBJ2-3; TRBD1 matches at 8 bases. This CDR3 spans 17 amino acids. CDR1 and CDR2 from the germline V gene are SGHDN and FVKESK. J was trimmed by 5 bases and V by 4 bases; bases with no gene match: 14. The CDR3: CASSPSPGQAIKDTQYF. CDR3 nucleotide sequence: TGTGCCAGCAGCCCTTCCCCGGGACAGGCTATCAAAGATACGCAGTATTTT.

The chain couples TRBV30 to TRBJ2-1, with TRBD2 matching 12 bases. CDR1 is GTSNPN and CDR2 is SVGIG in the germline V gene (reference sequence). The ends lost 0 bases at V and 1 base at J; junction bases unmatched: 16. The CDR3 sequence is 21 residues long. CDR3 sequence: CAWSVLRETSGRKGSYNEQFF. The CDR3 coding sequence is TGTGCCTGGAGTGTACTCAGGGAAACTAGCGGGAGGAAGGGATCCTACAATGAGCAGTTCTTC.

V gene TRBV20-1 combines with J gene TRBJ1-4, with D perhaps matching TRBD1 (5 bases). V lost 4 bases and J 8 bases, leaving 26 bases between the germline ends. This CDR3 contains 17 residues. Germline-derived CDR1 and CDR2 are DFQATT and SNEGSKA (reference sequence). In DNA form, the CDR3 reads TGCAGTGCTATTGCGGCAGGGCGATGGCGAGGAGAAGAAAAACTGTTTTTT. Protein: CSAIAAGRWRGEEKLFF.

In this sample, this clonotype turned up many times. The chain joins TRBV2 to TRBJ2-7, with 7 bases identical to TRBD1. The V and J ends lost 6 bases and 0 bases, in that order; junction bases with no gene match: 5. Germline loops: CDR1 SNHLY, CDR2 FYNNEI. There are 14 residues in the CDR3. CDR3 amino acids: CASREQGSSYEQYF. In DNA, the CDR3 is TGTGCCAGCAGGGAACAGGGGAGCTCCTACGAGCAGTACTTC.

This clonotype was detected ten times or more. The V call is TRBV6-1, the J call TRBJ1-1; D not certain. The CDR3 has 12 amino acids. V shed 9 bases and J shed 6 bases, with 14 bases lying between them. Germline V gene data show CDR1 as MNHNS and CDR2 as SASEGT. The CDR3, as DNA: TGTGCCAGTACGTGGTCGATGGCTGAAGCTTTCTTT. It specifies CASTWSMAEAFF.

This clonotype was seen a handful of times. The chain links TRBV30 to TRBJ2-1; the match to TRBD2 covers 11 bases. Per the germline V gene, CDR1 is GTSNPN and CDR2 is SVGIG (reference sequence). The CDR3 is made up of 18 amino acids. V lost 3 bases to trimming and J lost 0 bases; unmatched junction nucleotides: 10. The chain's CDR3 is CAWSGLAGGSSSYNEQFF. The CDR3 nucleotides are TGTGCCTGGAGCGGGCTAGCGGGAGGCTCGAGCTCCTACAATGAGCAGTTCTTC.

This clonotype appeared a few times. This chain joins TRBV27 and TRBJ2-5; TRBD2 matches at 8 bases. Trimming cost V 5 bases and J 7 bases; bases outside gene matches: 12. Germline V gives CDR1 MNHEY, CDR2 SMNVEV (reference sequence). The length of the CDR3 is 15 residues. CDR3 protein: CASSPLSGMLVTQYF. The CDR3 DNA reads TGTGCCAGCAGTCCCCTTAGCGGGATGTTAGTGACCCAGTACTTC.

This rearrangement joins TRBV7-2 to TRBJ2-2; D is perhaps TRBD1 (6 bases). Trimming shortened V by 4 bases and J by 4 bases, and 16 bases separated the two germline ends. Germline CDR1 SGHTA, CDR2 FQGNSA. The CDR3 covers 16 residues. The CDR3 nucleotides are TGTGCCAGCAGCTACGGAAATACAGGGTCCACCGGGGAGCTGTTTTTT. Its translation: CASSYGNTGSTGELFF.

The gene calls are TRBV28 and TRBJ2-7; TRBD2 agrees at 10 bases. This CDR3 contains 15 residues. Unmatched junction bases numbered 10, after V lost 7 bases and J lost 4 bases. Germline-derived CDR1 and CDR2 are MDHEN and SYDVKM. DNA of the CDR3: TGTGCCAGCATCAAGGGGCTAGCGGGAGCGTACGAGCAGTACTTC. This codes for CASIKGLAGAYEQYF.

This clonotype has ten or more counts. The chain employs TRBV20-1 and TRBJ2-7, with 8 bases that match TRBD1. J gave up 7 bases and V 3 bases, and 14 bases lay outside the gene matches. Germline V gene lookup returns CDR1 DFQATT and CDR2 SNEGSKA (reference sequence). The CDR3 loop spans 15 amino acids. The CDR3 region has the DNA TGCAGTGCTAGCGATCCGCAGGGGGCCCACTGGGAGCAGTACTTC. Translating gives CSASDPQGAHWEQYF.

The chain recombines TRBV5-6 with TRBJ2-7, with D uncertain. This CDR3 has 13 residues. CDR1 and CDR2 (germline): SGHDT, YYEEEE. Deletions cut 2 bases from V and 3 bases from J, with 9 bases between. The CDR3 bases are TGTGCCAGCAGCTTCGGCGAGAACTACGAGCAGTACTTC. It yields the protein CASSFGENYEQYF.

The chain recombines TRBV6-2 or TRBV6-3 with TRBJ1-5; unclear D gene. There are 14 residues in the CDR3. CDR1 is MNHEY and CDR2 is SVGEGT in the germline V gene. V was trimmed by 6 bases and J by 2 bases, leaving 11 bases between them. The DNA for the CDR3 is TGTGCCAGCAGGACCGATGCGGGCAATCAGCCCCAGCATTTT. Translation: CASRTDAGNQPQHF.

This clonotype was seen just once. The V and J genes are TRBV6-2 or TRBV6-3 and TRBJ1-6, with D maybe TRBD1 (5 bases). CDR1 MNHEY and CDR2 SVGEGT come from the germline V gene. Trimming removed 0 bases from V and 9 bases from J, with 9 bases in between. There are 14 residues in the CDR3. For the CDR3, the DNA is TGTGCCAGCAGTTACTCGGCAGGGACTTCACCCCTCCACTTT. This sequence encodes CASSYSAGTSPLHF.

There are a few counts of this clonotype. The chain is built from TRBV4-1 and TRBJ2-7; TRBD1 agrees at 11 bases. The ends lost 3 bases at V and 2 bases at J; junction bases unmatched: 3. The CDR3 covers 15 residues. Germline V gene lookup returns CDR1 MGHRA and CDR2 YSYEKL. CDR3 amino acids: CASSQGQGDTYEQYF. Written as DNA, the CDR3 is TGCGCCAGCAGCCAGGGACAGGGGGACACCTACGAGCAGTACTTC.

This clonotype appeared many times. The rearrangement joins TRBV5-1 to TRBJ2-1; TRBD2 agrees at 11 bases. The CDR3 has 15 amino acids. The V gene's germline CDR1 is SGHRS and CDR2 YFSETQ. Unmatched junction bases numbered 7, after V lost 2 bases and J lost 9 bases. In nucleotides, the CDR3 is TGCGCCAGCAGCTTATCTAGCGGGAGGCCTGGTGAGCAGTTCTTC. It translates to CASSLSSGRPGEQFF.

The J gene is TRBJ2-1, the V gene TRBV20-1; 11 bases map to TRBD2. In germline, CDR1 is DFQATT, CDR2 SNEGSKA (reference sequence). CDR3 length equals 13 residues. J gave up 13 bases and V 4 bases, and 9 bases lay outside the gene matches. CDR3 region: CSATLTSGSFQFF. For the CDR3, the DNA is TGCAGTGCTACCCTAACTAGCGGGAGTTTCCAGTTCTTC.

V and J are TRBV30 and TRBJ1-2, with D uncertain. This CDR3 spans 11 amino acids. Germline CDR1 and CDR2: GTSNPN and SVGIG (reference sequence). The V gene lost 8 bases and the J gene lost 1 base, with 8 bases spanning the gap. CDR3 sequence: CARRVNYGYTF. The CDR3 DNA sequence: TGTGCCCGGCGGGTTAACTATGGCTACACCTTC.

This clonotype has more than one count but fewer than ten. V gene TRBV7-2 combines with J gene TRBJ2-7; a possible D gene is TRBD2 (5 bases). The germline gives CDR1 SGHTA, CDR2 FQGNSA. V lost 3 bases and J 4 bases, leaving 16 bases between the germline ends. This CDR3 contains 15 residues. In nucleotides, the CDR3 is TGTGCCAGCAGCTTCAGGTCGGGGAGCCTATACGAGCAGTACTTC. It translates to CASSFRSGSLYEQYF. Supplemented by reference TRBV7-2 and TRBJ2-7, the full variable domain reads GAGVSQSPSNKVTEKGKDVELRCDPISGHTALYWYRQSLGQGLEFLIYFQGNSAPDKSGLPSDRFSAERTGGSVSTLTIQRTQQEDSAVYLCASSFRSGSLYEQYFGPGTRLTVT.

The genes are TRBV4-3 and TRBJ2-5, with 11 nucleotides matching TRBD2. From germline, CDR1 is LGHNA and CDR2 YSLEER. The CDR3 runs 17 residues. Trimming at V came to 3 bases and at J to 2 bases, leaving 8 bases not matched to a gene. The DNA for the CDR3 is TGCGCCAGCAGCCAGGGGACGGGGACTAGCGGTCAAGAGACCCAGTACTTC. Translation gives CASSQGTGTSGQETQYF.

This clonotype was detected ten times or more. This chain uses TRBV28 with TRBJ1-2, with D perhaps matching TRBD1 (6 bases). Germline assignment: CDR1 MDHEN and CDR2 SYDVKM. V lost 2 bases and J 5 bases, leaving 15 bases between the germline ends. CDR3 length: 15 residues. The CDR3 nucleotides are TGTGCCAGCAGTTTAACGGCAGGGGATCTTTATGGCTACACCTTC. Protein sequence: CASSLTAGDLYGYTF.

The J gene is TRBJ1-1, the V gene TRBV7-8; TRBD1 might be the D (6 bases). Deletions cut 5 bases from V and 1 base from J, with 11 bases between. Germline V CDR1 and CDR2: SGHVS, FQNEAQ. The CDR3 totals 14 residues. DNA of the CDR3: TGTGCCAGCAGCCAGGGACACTCGAACACTGAAGCTTTCTTT. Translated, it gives CASSQGHSNTEAFF.

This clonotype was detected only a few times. CDR3 DNA sequence: TGTGCCAGCAGTTTCCAGGGGGATTATTCACCCCTCCACTTT. Residues: CASSFQGDYSPLHF. The J gene is TRBJ1-6, the V gene TRBV28; 7 bases are a match to TRBD1. This CDR3 has 14 residues. Per germline, CDR1 MDHEN and CDR2 SYDVKM. V lost 3 bases and J lost 8; bases outside the gene matches: 4.

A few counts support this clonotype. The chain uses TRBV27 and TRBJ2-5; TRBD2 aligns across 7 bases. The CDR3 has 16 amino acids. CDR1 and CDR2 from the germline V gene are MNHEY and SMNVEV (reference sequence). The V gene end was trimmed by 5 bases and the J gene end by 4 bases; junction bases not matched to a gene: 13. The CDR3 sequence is CASSRAAGERGETQYF. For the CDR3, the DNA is TGTGCCAGCAGTCGTGCCGCCGGGGAGCGGGGAGAGACCCAGTACTTC.

Here the CDR3 DNA reads TGTGCCAGCAGCCCCCCAGGGCTAGCGGGAGTGTCGGAGGATTTCTACGAGCAGTACTTC. It specifies CASSPPGLAGVSEDFYEQYF. This sequence joins TRBV3-1 and TRBJ2-7; 10 nucleotides agree with TRBD2. From germline, CDR1 is LGHDT and CDR2 YNNKEL (reference sequence). Trimming took 4 bases from V and 3 from J; bases not matched to a gene: 21. This CDR3 has 20 amino acids.

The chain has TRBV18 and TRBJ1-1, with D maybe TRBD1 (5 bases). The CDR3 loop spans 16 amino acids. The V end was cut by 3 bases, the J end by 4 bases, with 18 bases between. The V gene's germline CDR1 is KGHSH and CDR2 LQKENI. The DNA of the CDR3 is TGTGCCAGCTCACCTGCCGAGGTTTTGAGGGGCACTGAAGCTTTCTTT. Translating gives CASSPAEVLRGTEAFF.